Shown below are 9 T cell receptor beta chains from a single sample sequenced in a study of blood T cell repertoires in COVID-19. The data were produced by immunoSEQ multiplex PCR, yet TCRdb's version contains in-frame clones alone and is incomplete. The table has about 260,000 clones, about 88% seen once. Sequencing used PBMCs or T cells enriched from blood (not recorded which). These TCRs come from a woman aged 50 to 60 who had recovered from COVID-19.

This clone was seen once. The chain recombines TRBV28 with TRBJ1-2; weak D call: TRBD1 (6 bases). V was trimmed by 10 bases and J by 8 bases, leaving 20 bases between them. There are 13 residues in the CDR3. CDR1 is MDHEN and CDR2 is SYDVKM in the germline V gene. The CDR3 DNA reads as TGTGCCACCGACCTTCGGGGGGCGCAGGGCTACACCTTC. Protein sequence: CATDLRGAQGYTF.

The chain recombines TRBV28 with TRBJ1-5; no clear D gene. The CDR3 runs to 15 residues. Trimming shortened V by 8 bases and J by 0 bases, and 14 bases separated the two germline ends. CDR1 and CDR2 from the germline V gene are MDHEN and SYDVKM. The CDR3 sequence is CASQRAGDSNQPQHF. CDR3 DNA: TGTGCCAGCCAGAGGGCCGGGGATAGCAATCAGCCCCAGCATTTT.

The chain is built from TRBV18 and TRBJ2-2; TRBD1 matches at 8 bases. CDR3 length: 16 residues. The V and J ends lost 0 bases and 2 bases, in that order; junction bases with no gene match: 2. Germline loops: CDR1 KGHSH, CDR2 LQKENI. The CDR3 loop is CASSPPGQANTGELFF. DNA for the CDR3: TGTGCCAGCTCACCACCGGGACAGGCAAACACCGGGGAGCTGTTTTTT.

This chain uses TRBV25-1 with TRBJ2-2; 12 bases agree with TRBD2. CDR3 length: 15 residues. Germline assignment: CDR1 MGHDK and CDR2 SYGVNS. The ends lost 4 bases at V and 6 bases at J; junction bases unmatched: 3. In DNA form, the CDR3 reads TGTGCCAGCAGTGGATCTAGCGGGAGGGCCGGGGAGCTGTTTTTT. Residues: CASSGSSGRAGELFF.

CDR3 sequence: CASSESVAGANEQFF. CDR3 DNA: TGCGCCAGCAGTGAGTCGGTGGCAGGGGCTAATGAGCAGTTCTTC. The rearrangement uses TRBV10-1 and TRBJ2-1, with D perhaps TRBD1 (6 bases). With 0 bases removed from V and 7 bases from J, the gap between germline ends came to 13 bases. Germline V gene data show CDR1 as WNHNN and CDR2 as SYGVQD (reference sequence). The CDR3 contains 15 residues.

This chain uses TRBV11-2 with TRBJ1-1, with 8 positions matching TRBD1. The J segment lost 4 bases and the V segment lost 2 bases, leaving 3 bases of the junction unmatched. The germline V gene encodes CDR1 SGHAT and CDR2 FQNNGV. The CDR3 has 14 amino acids. The CDR3 is CASSLQGAGTEAFF. The CDR3 DNA reads TGTGCCAGCAGCTTACAGGGGGCTGGCACTGAAGCTTTCTTT. Full variable domain (missing parts from reference TRBV11-2 and TRBJ1-1): EAGVAQSPRYKIIEKRQSVAFWCNPISGHATLYWYQQILGQGPKLLIQFQNNGVVDDSQLPKDRFSAERLKGVDSTLKIQPAKLEDSAVYLCASSLQGAGTEAFFGQGTRLTVV.

The V and J genes are TRBV5-1 and TRBJ1-1, with D possibly matching TRBD1 (5 bases). The CDR3 length is 13 residues. With 0 bases removed from V and 4 bases from J, the gap between germline ends came to 7 bases. The germline CDR1 and CDR2 sequences are SGHRS and YFSETQ. The CDR3 DNA reads TGCGCCAGCAGCTTGGATGACAGCACTGAAGCTTTCTTT. It encodes CASSLDDSTEAFF.

The chain is built from TRBV5-4 and TRBJ2-1, with 7 nucleotides matching TRBD2. Germline V gives CDR1 SGHNT, CDR2 YYREEE (reference sequence). The CDR3 is 15 amino acids. The V segment lost 3 bases and the J segment 7 bases; nucleotides outside the gene matches: 10. Written as DNA, the CDR3 is TGTGCCAGCAGCTCTTTAGCGGGCCCAGGAAATGAGCAGTTCTTC. Residues: CASSSLAGPGNEQFF.

This chain links TRBV6-5 with TRBJ1-5; maybe TRBD1 (6 bases). The CDR3 spans 13 residues. The V gene's germline CDR1 is MNHEY and CDR2 SVGAGI. Between the trimmed V and J ends, which lost 7 bases and 1 base, there was a span of 8 bases. The CDR3 nucleotides read TGTGCCAGCACAGGGGAAAGCAATCAGCCCCAGCATTTT. Protein product: CASTGESNQPQHF.